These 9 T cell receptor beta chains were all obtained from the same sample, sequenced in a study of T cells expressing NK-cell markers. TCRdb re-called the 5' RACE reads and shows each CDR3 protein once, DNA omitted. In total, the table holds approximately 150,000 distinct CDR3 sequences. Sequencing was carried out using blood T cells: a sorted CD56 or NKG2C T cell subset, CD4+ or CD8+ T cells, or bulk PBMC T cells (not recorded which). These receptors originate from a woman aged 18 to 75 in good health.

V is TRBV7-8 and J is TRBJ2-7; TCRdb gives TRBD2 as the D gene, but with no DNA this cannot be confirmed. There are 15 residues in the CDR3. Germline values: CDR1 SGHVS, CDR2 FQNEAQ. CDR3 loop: CASSLKREKIYEQYF.

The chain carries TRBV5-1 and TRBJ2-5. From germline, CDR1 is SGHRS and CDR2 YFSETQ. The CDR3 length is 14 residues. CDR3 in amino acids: CASSFGRLQETQYF. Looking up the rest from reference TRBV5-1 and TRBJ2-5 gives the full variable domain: KAGVTQTPRYLIKTRGQQVTLSCSPISGHRSVSWYQQTPGQGLQFLFEYFSETQRNKGNFPGRFSGRQFSNSRSEMNVSTLELGDSALYLCASSFGRLQETQYFGPGTRLLVL.

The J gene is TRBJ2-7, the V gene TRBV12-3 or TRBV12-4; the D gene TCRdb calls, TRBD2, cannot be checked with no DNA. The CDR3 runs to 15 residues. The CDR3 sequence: CASSLGGGGSYEQYF.

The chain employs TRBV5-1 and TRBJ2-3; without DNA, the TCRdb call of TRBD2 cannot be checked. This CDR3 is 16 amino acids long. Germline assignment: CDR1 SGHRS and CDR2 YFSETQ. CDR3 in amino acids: CASRAGLAGNTDTQYF. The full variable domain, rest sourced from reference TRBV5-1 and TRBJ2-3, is KAGVTQTPRYLIKTRGQQVTLSCSPISGHRSVSWYQQTPGQGLQFLFEYFSETQRNKGNFPGRFSGRQFSNSRSEMNVSTLELGDSALYLCASRAGLAGNTDTQYFGPGTRLTVL.

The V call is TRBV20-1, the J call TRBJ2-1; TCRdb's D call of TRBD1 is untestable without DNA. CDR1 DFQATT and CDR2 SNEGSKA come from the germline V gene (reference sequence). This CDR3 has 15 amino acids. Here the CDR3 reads CSARADRGTNNEQFF.

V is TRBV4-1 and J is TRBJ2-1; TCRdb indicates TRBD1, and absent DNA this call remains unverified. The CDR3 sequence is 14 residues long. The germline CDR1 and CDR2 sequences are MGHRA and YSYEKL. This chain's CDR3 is CASSRIGFRGEQFF.

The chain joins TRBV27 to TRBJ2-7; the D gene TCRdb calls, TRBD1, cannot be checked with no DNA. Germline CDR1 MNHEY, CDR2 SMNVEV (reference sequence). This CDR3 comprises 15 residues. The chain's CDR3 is CASSLAPGGSYEQYF.

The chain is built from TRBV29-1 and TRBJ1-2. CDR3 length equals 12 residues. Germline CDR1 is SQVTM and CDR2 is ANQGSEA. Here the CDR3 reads CSVAQSLYGYTF.

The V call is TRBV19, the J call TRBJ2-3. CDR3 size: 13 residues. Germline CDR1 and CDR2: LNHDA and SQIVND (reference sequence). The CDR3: CASSIGNTPMQYF.